A selection of T cell receptor beta chains follows, all from one sample in a study of beta chain features in type 1 diabetes. Method: immunoSEQ multiplex PCR; TCRdb's copy keeps in-frame clones and lacks some. The sample has more than 95,000 clones, 17% seen once. Source material: central memory CD4+ T cells from blood. Receptors were obtained from a man younger than 35 with type 1 diabetes. Each CDR3 is given without its conserved first and last residue. The listing skips clone size in some rows; elsewhere it reads once, few, many or a size class.

many,12,TRBV18,ASSREESNTEAF
NA,11,TRBV19,ASSNVGRREQY
NA,11,TRBV29-1,SVTYSSYNEQF
NA,14,TRBV4-1,ASSPPGTGVSYEQY
NA,13,TRBV5-1,ASSSQSGRAYEQY
many,13,TRBV2,ASSEGLAVPYEQY
few,14,TRBV19,ASSTDPGQGYEKLF
few,13,TRBV27,ASRPVGPSSYEQY
many,18,TRBV29-1,SVPTPTRQFGSRGYNEQF
NA,9,TRBV2,ASGEGAILF
NA,11,TRBV18,ASSQGHQETQY
many,13,TRBV29-1,SAERQPGGQETQY
NA,12,TRBV30,AWRRDSGANVLT
NA,11,TRBV10-3,AISDGARETQY
NA,9,TRBV28,ASGSQETQY
NA,13,TRBV2,ASSEEWAGMNEQF
few,12,TRBV18,ASSPGQENYGYT
NA,10,TRBV28,ASSESNQPQH
NA,13,TRBV6-5,ASSRQVSSGNTIY
NA,15,TRBV9,ASSVQSGGLSTDTQY
NA,12,TRBV5-1,ASSLVPDSETQY
NA,15,TRBV30,AWSVRASGRNTGELF
few,11,TRBV28,AILKTGVEKLF
many,10,TRBV7-3,ASIRSGNTIY
many,12,TRBV30,AWDPGQAYNEQF